The rows below give T cell receptor beta chains drawn from one sample of a study of T-cell memory formation after mild COVID-19. TCRdb reprocessed the 5' RACE reads with MiXCR, giving one entry per CDR3 protein. This sample yields around 150,000 distinct CDR3 sequences, of which about a third are seen a single time; about 11% belongs to the top ten. What was sequenced was PBMCs or a T cell subset sorted from them (not recorded which). Receptors originate from an adult woman who had mild COVID-19 (a few samples of this study predate the infection). Cell type and time point are not known. CDR3s include the opening cysteine and the closing phenylalanine or tryptophan. Fields, in order: CDR3 length, D gene, J gene, V gene, clone size, CDR3 DNA, CDR3 protein. D genes are given only for firm matches. Size is omitted from some rows. Given values are once, few, many or a class for expanded clones.

>15|TRBD2|TRBJ2-1|TRBV4-2|-
TGTGCCAGCAGGCTTCAAGCGGGAGACAGCCATGAGCAGTTCTTC
CASRLQAGDSHEQFF
>15|-|TRBJ2-7|TRBV18|-
TGTGCCAGCTCCCAAGTTACGGGGAATATCCACGAGCAGTACTTC
CASSQVTGNIHEQYF
>16|-|TRBJ2-2|TRBV7-8|-
TGTGCCAGCAGCTTGCAGGGAAGGGTATTCACCGGGGAGCTGTTTTTT
CASSLQGRVFTGELFF
>15|-|TRBJ2-7|TRBV20-1|-
TGCAGTGCTAGGTCTTGGCGGGCGAACATCTACGAGCAGTACTTC
CSARSWRANIYEQYF
>13|TRBD1|TRBJ1-1|TRBV6-1|-
TGTGCCAGCAGTAGACAGGGAAGTACTGAAGCTTTCTTT
CASSRQGSTEAFF
>12|-|TRBJ2-7|TRBV13|few
TGTGCCAGCAGCTTTTATCGCTACGAGCAGTACTTC
CASSFYRYEQYF
>15|TRBD1|TRBJ2-7|TRBV18|few
TGTGCCAGCTCATATCTGGACAGGCGGACCTACGAGCAGTACTTC
CASSYLDRRTYEQYF
>14|-|TRBJ1-6|TRBV5-1|-
TGCGCCAGCAGCTTGGCCGAACATTTTACACCCCTCCACTTT
CASSLAEHFTPLHF
>12|-|TRBJ1-1|TRBV12-5|once
TGTGCTAGTGGTTTGCAGGTTGGTGAAGCTTTCTTT
CASGLQVGEAFF
>15|TRBD2|TRBJ2-7|TRBV12-3/TRBV12-4|-
TGTGCCAGCAGAACCTCGGCTAGCGGGAGGTACGAGCAGTACTTC
CASRTSASGRYEQYF
>14|TRBD2|TRBJ2-1|TRBV20-1|-
TGCAGTGCTAGGTCTCTAGCGGGCGTCAATGAGCAGTTCTTC
CSARSLAGVNEQFF
>12|-|TRBJ2-3|TRBV7-9|few
TGTGCCAGCAGCTTAGCCCAAGATACGCAGTATTTT
CASSLAQDTQYF
>18|TRBD2|TRBJ2-3|TRBV4-2|-
TGTGCCAGCAGCCAAAGCGGGAGCGGGAGCGGAAGCACAGATACGCAGTATTTT
CASSQSGSGSGSTDTQYF
>16|TRBD2|TRBJ2-1|TRBV4-1|-
TGCGCCAGCAGCCAATCACTAGCGGGAGGACGGGATGAGCAGTTCTTC
CASSQSLAGGRDEQFF
>15|-|TRBJ2-1|TRBV24-1|few
TGTGCCACCAGTGACCCCGGGAACCCGTACAATGAGCAGTTCTTC
CATSDPGNPYNEQFF
>15|-|TRBJ2-3|TRBV24-1|-
TGTGCCAACAGTGATTCGAGACCATACACAGATACGCAGTATTTT
CANSDSRPYTDTQYF
>13|TRBD1|TRBJ2-1|TRBV7-9|few
TGTGCCAGCAGCCCATCACAGGGGTCCCCTGGGTTCTTC
CASSPSQGSPGFF
>14|TRBD1|TRBJ2-3|TRBV5-1|few
TGCGCCAGCAGCTTGTGGACAGGGTCAGATACGCAGTATTTT
CASSLWTGSDTQYF
>15|TRBD2|TRBJ2-2|TRBV9|-
TGTGCCAGCAGCGTAGACACTAGCGGGACCGGGGAGCTGTTTTTT
CASSVDTSGTGELFF
>16|-|TRBJ2-2|TRBV4-3|-
TGCGCCAGCAGCCAAGGAGTGGCGGACAACACCGGGGAGCTGTTTTTT
CASSQGVADNTGELFF
>18|TRBD1|TRBJ2-7|TRBV6-5|few
TGTGCCAGCAGTCAGACATTCATCCGGACAGGGCACTCCTACGAGCAGTACTTC
CASSQTFIRTGHSYEQYF
>15|-|TRBJ1-1|TRBV9|-
TGTGCCAGCAGCGTAGCCGTGGGGGAGGGCACTGAAGCTTTCTTT
CASSVAVGEGTEAFF
>14|-|TRBJ2-7|TRBV5-1|few
TGCGCCAGCAGCCCCGTGGAGGGCGAGGGCGAGCAGTACTTC
CASSPVEGEGEQYF
>15|-|TRBJ2-7|TRBV4-3|-
TGCGCCAGCAGCCAAGATCTAAATCCAGGATACGAGCAGTACTTC
CASSQDLNPGYEQYF
>14|-|TRBJ2-5|TRBV2|few
TGTGCCAGCAGTGCCAACAGCCTCCAAGAGACCCAGTACTTC
CASSANSLQETQYF
>13|TRBD1|TRBJ1-1|TRBV7-2|-
TGTGCCAGCAGCCCGGGGACAGGCACTGAAGCTTTCTTT
CASSPGTGTEAFF
>15|TRBD1|TRBJ2-3|TRBV12-3/TRBV12-4|few
TGTGCCAGCAGTCCACAGGGGGCTAGCACAGATACGCAGTATTTT
CASSPQGASTDTQYF
>13|-|TRBJ2-7|TRBV29-1|-
TGCAGCGTTGAAGGGACAATTGGCTACGAGCAGTACTTC
CSVEGTIGYEQYF
>15|-|TRBJ2-5|TRBV4-3|many
TGCGCCAGCAGCCAAGATAGGGCTCTCCAAGAGACCCAGTACTTC
CASSQDRALQETQYF
>12|-|TRBJ2-4|TRBV12-3/TRBV12-4|few
TGTGCCAGCCAGGGGGCCAAAAACATTCAGTACTTC
CASQGAKNIQYF
>15|-|TRBJ2-5|TRBV5-1|-
TGCGCCAGCAGCTTGGGAGTACGACTGCGAGAGACCCAGTACTTC
CASSLGVRLRETQYF
>12|-|TRBJ1-5|TRBV19|-
TGTGCCAGTACGGCAGGGTCGAGGCCCCAGCATTTT
CASTAGSRPQHF
>12|-|TRBJ1-1|TRBV11-2|-
TGTGCCAGCGGCGGACAGAGGCTTGGAGCTTTCTTT
CASGGQRLGAFF
>16|TRBD2|TRBJ2-2|TRBV9|once
TGTGCCAGCAGCACCCTGGGGACTAGAAGGGCCGGGGAGCTGTTTTTT
CASSTLGTRRAGELFF
>14|-|TRBJ2-3|TRBV11-2|few
TGTGCCAGCAGCCACATCACAGTGACAGATACGCAGTATTTT
CASSHITVTDTQYF
>16|TRBD2|TRBJ2-1|TRBV5-5|-
TGTGCCAGCAGCTTGGTGGGGACTAGCGGGGTTAATGAGCAGTTCTTC
CASSLVGTSGVNEQFF
>17|TRBD2|TRBJ2-3|TRBV6-5|few
TGTGCCAGCAGTGTTCATGCGGGGGGTACTAGCACAGATACGCAGTATTTT
CASSVHAGGTSTDTQYF
>13|-|TRBJ1-1|TRBV10-3|few
TGTGCCATCAGAACAGGATTGAACACTGAAGCTTTCTTT
CAIRTGLNTEAFF
>13|-|TRBJ2-3|TRBV5-5|-
TGTGCCAGCAGCCCATTTAGCACAGATACGCAGTATTTT
CASSPFSTDTQYF
>14|-|TRBJ2-1|TRBV5-1|-
TGCGCCAGCAGCTTGAGGTACTCCTACAATGAGCAGTTCTTC
CASSLRYSYNEQFF